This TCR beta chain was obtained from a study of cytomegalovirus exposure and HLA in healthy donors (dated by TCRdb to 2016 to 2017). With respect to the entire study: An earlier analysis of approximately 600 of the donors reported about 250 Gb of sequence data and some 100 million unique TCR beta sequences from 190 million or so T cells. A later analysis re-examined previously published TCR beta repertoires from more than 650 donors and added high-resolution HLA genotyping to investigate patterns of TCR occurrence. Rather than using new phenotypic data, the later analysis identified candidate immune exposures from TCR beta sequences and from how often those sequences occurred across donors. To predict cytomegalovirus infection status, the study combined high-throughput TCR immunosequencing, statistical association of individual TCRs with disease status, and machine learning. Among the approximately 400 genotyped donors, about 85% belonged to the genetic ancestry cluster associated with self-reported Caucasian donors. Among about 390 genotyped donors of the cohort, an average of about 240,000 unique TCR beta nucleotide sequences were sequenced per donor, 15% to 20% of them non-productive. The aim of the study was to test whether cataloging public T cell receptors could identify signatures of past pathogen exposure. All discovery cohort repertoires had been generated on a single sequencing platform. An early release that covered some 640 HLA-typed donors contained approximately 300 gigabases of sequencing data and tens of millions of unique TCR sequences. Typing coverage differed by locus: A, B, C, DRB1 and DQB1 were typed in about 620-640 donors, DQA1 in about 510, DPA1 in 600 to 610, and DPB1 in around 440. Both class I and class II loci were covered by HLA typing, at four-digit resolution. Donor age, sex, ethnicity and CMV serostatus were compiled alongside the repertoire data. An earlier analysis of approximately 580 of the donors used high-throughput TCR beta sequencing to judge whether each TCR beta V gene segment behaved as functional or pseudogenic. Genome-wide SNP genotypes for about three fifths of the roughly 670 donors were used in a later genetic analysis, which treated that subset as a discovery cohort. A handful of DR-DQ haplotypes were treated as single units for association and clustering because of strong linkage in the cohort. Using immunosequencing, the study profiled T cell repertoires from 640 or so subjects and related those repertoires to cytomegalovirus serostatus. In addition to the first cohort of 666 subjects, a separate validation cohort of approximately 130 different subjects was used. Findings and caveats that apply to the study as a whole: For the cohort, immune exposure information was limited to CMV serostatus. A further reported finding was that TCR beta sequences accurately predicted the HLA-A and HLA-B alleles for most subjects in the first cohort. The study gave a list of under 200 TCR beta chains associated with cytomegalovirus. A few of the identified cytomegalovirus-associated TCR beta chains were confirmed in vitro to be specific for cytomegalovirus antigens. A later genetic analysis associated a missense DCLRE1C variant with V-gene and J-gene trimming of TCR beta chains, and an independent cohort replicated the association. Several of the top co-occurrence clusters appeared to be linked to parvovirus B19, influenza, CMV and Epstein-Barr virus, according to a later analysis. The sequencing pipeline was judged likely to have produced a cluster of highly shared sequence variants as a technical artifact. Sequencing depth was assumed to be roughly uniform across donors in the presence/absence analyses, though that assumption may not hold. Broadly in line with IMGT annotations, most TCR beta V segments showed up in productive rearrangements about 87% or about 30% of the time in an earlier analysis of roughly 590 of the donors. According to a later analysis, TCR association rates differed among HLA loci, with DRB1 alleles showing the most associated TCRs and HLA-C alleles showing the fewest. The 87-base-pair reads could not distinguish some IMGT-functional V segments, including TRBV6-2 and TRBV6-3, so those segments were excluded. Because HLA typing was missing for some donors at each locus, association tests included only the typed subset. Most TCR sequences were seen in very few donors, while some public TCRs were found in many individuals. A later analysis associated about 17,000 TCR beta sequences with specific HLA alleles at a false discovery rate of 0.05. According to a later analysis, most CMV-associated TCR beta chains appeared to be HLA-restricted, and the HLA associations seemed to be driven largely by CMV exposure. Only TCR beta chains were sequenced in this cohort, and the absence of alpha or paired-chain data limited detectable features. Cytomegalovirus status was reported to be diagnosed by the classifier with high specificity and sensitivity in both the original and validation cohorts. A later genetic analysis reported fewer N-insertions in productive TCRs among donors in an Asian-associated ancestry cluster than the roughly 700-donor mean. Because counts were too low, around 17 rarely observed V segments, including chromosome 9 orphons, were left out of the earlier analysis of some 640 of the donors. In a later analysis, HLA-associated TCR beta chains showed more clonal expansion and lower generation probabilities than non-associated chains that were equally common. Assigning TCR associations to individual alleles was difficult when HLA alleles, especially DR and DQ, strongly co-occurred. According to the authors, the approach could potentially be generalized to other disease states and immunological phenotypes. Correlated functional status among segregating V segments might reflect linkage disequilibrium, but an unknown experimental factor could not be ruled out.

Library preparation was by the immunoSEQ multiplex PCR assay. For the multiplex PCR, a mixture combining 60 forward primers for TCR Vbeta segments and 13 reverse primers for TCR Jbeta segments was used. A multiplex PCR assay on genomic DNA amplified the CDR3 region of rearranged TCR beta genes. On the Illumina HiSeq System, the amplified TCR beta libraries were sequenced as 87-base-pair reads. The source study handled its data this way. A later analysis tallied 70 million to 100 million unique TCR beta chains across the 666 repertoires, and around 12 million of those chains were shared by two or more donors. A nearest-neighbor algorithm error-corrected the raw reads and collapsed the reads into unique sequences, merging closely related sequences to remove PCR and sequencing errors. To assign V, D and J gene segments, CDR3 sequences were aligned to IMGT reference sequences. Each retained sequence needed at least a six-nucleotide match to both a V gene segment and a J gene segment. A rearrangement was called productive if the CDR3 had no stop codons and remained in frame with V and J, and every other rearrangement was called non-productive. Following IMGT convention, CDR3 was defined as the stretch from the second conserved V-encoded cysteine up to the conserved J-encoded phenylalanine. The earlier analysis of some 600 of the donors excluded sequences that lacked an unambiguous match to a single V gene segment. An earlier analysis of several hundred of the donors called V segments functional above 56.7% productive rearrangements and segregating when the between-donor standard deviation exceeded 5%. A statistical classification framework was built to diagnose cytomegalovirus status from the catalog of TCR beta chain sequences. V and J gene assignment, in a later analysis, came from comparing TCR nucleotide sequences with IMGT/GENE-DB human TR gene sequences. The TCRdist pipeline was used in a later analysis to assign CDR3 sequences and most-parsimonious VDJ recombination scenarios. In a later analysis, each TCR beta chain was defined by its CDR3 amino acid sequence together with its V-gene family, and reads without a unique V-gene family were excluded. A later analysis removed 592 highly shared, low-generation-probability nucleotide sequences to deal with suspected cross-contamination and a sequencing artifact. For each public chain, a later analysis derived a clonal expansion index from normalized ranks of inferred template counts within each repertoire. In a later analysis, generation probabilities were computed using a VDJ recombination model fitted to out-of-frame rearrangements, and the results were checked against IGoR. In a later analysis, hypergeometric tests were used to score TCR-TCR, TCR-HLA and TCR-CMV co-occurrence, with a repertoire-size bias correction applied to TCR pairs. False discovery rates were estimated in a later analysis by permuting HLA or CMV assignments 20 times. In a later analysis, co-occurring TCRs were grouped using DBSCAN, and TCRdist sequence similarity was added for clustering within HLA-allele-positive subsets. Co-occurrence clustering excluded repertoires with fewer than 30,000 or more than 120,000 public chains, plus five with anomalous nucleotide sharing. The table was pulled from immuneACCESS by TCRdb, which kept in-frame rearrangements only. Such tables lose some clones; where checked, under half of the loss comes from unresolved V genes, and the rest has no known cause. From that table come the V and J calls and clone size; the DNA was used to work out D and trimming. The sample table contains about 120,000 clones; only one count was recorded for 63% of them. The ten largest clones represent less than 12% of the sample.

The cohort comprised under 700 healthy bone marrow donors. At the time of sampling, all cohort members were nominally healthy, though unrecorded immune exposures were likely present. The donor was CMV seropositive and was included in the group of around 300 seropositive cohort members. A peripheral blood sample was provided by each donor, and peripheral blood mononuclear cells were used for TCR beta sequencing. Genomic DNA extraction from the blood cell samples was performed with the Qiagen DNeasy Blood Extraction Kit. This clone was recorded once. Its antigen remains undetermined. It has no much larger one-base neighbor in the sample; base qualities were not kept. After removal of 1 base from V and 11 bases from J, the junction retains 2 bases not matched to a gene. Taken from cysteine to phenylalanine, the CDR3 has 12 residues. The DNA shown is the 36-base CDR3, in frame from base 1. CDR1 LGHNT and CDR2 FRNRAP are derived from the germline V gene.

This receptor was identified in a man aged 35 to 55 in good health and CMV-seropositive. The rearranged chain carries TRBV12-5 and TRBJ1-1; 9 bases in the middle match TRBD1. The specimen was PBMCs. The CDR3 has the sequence CASGLGTGEAFF. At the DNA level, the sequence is TGTGCTAGTGGTTTGGGGACAGGGGAGGCTTTCTTT. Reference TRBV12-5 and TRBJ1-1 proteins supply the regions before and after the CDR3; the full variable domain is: DARVTQTPRHKVTEMGQEVTMRCQPILGHNTVFWYRQTMMQGLELLAYFRNRAPLDDSGMPKDRFSAEMPDATLATLKIQPSEPRDSAVYFCASGLGTGEAFFGQGTRLTVV.